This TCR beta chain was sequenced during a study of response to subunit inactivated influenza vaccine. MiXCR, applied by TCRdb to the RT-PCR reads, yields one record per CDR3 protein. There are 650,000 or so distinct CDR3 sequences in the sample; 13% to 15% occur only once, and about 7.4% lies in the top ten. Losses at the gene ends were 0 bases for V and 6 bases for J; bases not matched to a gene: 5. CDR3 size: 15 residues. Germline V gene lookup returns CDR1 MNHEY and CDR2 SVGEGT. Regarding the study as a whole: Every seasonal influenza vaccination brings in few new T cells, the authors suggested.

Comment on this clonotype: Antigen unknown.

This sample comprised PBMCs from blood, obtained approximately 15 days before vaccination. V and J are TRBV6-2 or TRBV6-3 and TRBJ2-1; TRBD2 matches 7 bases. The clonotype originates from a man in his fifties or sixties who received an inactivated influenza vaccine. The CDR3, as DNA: TGTGCCAGCAGTTACTCCCAGGGACTACTCAATGAGCAGTTCTTC. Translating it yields CASSYSQGLLNEQFF.